The 3 T cell receptor beta chains listed next were all sequenced from one sample in a study of breast tumors, draining lymph nodes, adjacent tissues. TCRdb passed the multiplex PCR reads through MiXCR, listing each CDR3 protein once. The sample consists of tens of thousands of distinct CDR3 sequences, approximately 20% of them appearing once. Breast cancer patients provided tissue from their axillary draining lymph nodes. Input material: axillary lymph node tissue. The receptor set was obtained from a female donor with breast cancer. Some clones in this sample may be carry-over from other donors' samples.

The chain carries TRBV9 and TRBJ1-4, with no clear D. Per germline, CDR1 SGDLS and CDR2 YYNGEE. Trimming took off 0 bases at V and 2 bases at J, with 8 bases between the two ends. The CDR3 loop spans 15 amino acids. The CDR3 spells CASSVGASTNEKLFF. The CDR3 coding sequence is TGTGCCAGCAGCGTAGGGGCCAGCACTAATGAAAAACTGTTTTTT.

Ten or more counts support this clonotype. The chain joins TRBV7-9 to TRBJ2-6, with D perhaps TRBD1 or TRBD2 (5 bases each). CDR3 size: 15 residues. Per germline, CDR1 SEHNR and CDR2 FQNEAQ (reference sequence). V lost 7 bases to trimming and J lost 0 bases, with 10 bases between them. As DNA, the CDR3 is TGTGCCAGCACCGAGAGGGGCTCTGGGGCCAACGTCCTGACTTTC. It is translated as CASTERGSGANVLTF.

This clonotype has at least ten counts. The chain couples TRBV11-3 to TRBJ2-7, with 9 bases matching TRBD2. Germline V lookup: CDR1 SGHNT, CDR2 YENEEA. The CDR3 has 15 amino acids. With V trimmed by 1 base and J by 6 bases, 7 bases remained unmatched. DNA of the CDR3: TGTGCCAGCAGCTTAGTCATAGCGGGGGCCGTCGAGCAGTACTTC. Translated, it gives CASSLVIAGAVEQYF.